The 9 T cell receptor beta chains presented below share a single source sample, sequenced in a study of T cells in Graves' hyperthyroidism and ophthalmopathy (dated by TCRdb to between 2019 and 2020). The library relied on multiplex PCR. The sequencing machine was an Illumina HiSeq 2000. TCR beta CDR3 regions were amplified from RNA transcripts. The first round of RT-PCR for the TCR CDR3 was performed with the HTBI primer set and the Qiagen OneStep RT-PCR kit. The public reads were quality trimmed at Q25 with fastp and then assembled into clones with MiXCR by TCRdb, keeping productive beta chains. Identical CDR3 protein sequences are pooled into one entry, listed with their most common genes and DNA. This sample comprises over 350,000 distinct CDR3 sequences, more than 12% of them detected only once. The top ten constitute around 28% of the sample. Sample: blood. These receptors all come from a man aged 45-65 years with Graves' ophthalmopathy.

At least ten counts were recorded for this clonotype. The CDR3 DNA reads as TGTGCCAGCAGCTTAGCGACTAGCGGACAAGAGACCCAGTACTTC. Its protein is CASSLATSGQETQYF. This sequence joins TRBV11-3 and TRBJ2-5, with 9 nucleotides matching TRBD2. The CDR3 is 15 residues long. V lost 1 base and J lost 2; bases outside the gene matches: 2. Germline V gene sequence: CDR1 SGHNT, CDR2 YENEEA.

This clonotype was counted many times. The gene calls are TRBV6-1 and TRBJ2-6, with 8 bases aligning to TRBD1. The trim removed 7 bases at V and 0 bases at J, leaving 11 bases unmatched. Germline lookup yields CDR1 MNHNS and CDR2 SASEGT. The CDR3 extends over 18 amino acids. The CDR3 nucleotides read TGTGCCAGCACTAAAAGCGGACAGGGATTCTCTGGGGCCAACGTCCTGACTTTC. Its protein product is CASTKSGQGFSGANVLTF.

V is TRBV27 and J is TRBJ1-1; 8 bases are shared with TRBD1. The germline gives CDR1 MNHEY, CDR2 SMNVEV (reference sequence). There are 15 residues in the CDR3. Losses at the gene ends were 4 bases for V and 2 bases for J; bases not matched to a gene: 6. The CDR3 here is CASSSHRGGNTEAFF. The CDR3 nucleotides read TGTGCCAGCAGTTCACACAGGGGGGGTAACACTGAAGCTTTCTTT.

This clonotype was seen repeatedly, ten times or more. This chain connects TRBV28 to TRBJ1-5; no clear D gene. The CDR3 is made up of 15 amino acids. The germline V gene has CDR1 MDHEN and CDR2 SYDVKM. The V end lost 2 bases, the J end lost 3 bases, and 11 bases lay between the germline ends. The CDR3 here is CASSLNGPNNQPQHF. DNA of the CDR3: TGTGCCAGCAGTTTAAATGGTCCGAACAATCAGCCCCAGCATTTT.

This clonotype was recorded many times. The V and J genes are TRBV7-8 and TRBJ2-2; 9 bases align to TRBD2. Germline V gives CDR1 SGHVS, CDR2 FQNEAQ. The ends lost 5 bases at V and 0 bases at J; junction bases unmatched: 4. This CDR3 has 16 residues. CDR3 nucleotide sequence: TGTGCCAGCAGCCAACGACTAGCGGCGAACACCGGGGAGCTGTTTTTT. Protein: CASSQRLAANTGELFF.

In this sample, this clonotype turned up many times. The J gene is TRBJ2-7, the V gene TRBV27; TRBD2 matches 13 bases. Trimming removed 5 bases from V and 7 bases from J; junction bases left unmatched: 11. The CDR3 extends over 16 amino acids. Germline V CDR1 and CDR2: MNHEY, SMNVEV (reference sequence). CDR3 bases: TGTGCCAGCAGTAAACCGGGACTAGCGGGACCACGGGAGCAGTACTTC. Its protein is CASSKPGLAGPREQYF.

Ten or more counts support this clonotype. V gene TRBV28 combines with J gene TRBJ2-7; D call uncertain. V lost 3 bases to trimming and J lost 2 bases, with 17 bases between them. The CDR3 runs 16 residues. Per the germline V gene, CDR1 is MDHEN and CDR2 is SYDVKM. CDR3 DNA: TGTGCCAGCAGTTTTGGAGACTCGCGTAGGGCCTACGAGCAGTACTTC. Translated: CASSFGDSRRAYEQYF.

This clonotype has more than one count but fewer than ten. The rearrangement links TRBV7-9 to TRBJ2-5; 7 bases align to TRBD2. Germline values: CDR1 SEHNR, CDR2 FQNEAQ (reference sequence). Germline trimming cut 5 bases from V and 1 base from J; bases unmatched to any gene: 4. This CDR3 is built from 14 residues. The CDR3 sequence: CASSQRETQETQYF. The CDR3 region has the DNA TGTGCCAGCAGCCAGCGGGAAACCCAAGAGACCCAGTACTTC.

The CDR3 loop reads CASSLRAANVLTF. The CDR3 nucleotides read TGTGCCAGCAGTTTACGGGCTGCCAACGTCCTGACTTTC. This sequence joins TRBV27 and TRBJ2-6; D is unresolved. The germline CDR1 and CDR2 sequences are MNHEY and SMNVEV (reference sequence). V shed 2 bases and J shed 7 bases, with 6 bases lying between them. This CDR3 is 13 amino acids long.